This note documents a single T cell receptor (beta chain) sequence. An end of the junction differs from the germline gene, which may be a read error. This entry is derived from a study of T-cell reconstitution after alpha-beta-depleted transplantation in children. The CDR3 runs to 16 residues. The germline V gene encodes CDR1 MGHDK and CDR2 SYGVNS. A TCRbeta library incorporating unique molecular identifiers was prepared. MiXCR, run by TCRdb on the PCR reads, gives a single entry per CDR3 protein. The sample holds approximately 640,000 distinct CDR3 sequences; roughly 17% are singletons and the top ten take about 1.1%.

The source is a human donor who donated a stem cell graft to a child with acute myeloid leukemia. This sample comprised PBMCs from the stem cell graft donor, obtained from the stem cell graft. The chain uses TRBV25-1 and TRBJ1-2, with 10 positions matching TRBD1. The CDR3: CSSSDPRTGGGYGYTF. The CDR3 region has the DNA TGTTCCAGCAGTGATCCTCGGACAGGGGGGGGCTATGGCTACACCTTC.